The present T cell receptor beta chain was sequenced within a study of PD-1 blockade in classical Hodgkin lymphoma. Study observations and caveats: Still unresolved is the cause of the repertoire differences, which may be disease activity or prior therapy.

Every single patient, without exception, relapsed after autologous stem cell transplantation, and brentuximab vedotin exposure varied. Best overall response was complete response, partial response or progressive disease in these relapsed/refractory classical Hodgkin lymphoma patients. Points on this clone: The antigen is not known.

Sequencing was performed with immunoSEQ multiplex PCR; in TCRdb, only in-frame clones are kept and a portion is missing. The data contain about 58,000 clones, approximately 90% of them singletons. Per germline, CDR1 LNHDA and CDR2 SQIVND (reference sequence). The CDR3 runs to 15 residues. J lost 4 bases, V lost 5 bases, and 8 bases had no gene match. The chain has TRBV19 and TRBJ2-7; 10 positions match TRBD1. Sequencing used peripheral blood mononuclear cells (PBMCs), obtained before the second cycle of nivolumab. The source of this sequence is a human donor with classical Hodgkin lymphoma. This chain's CDR3 is CASSLTGGLRYEQYF. CDR3 bases: TGTGCCAGTAGTTTGACAGGGGGCCTAAGATACGAGCAGTACTTC.